Below, 9 T cell receptor beta chains from the same sample are listed, as sequenced in a study of radiation and T cells in renal cell carcinoma. The protocol was immunoSEQ multiplex PCR, while the TCRdb copy is restricted to in-frame clones and leaves out a portion. The sample contains some 100,000 clones, approximately 82% of which appear only once. Time point meaning: blood 4 weeks post-SBRT, at nephrectomy. Treatment defined: 15 Gy SBRT to primary tumor, nephrectomy 4 weeks later. The source was blood, collected from a patient whose treatment included radiotherapy and nephrectomy. These receptors were taken from a man aged 55 to 69 with renal cell carcinoma.

The V call is TRBV28, the J call TRBJ2-5; 7 nucleotides match TRBD1. Unmatched junction bases numbered 9, after V lost 6 bases and J lost 2 bases. This CDR3 spans 15 amino acids. The germline gives CDR1 MDHEN, CDR2 SYDVKM. The CDR3 coding sequence is TGTGCCAGCAGATCGGACAGGAGCATGCAAGAGACCCAGTACTTC. It translates to CASRSDRSMQETQYF.

This rearrangement joins TRBV15 to TRBJ2-7; 7 nucleotides align to TRBD1. After removal of 2 bases from V and 5 bases from J, the junction contained 12 bases not matched to a gene. This CDR3 region has 16 residues. CDR1 and CDR2 from the germline V gene are LNHNV and YYDKDF (reference sequence). CDR3 nucleotide sequence: TGTGCCACCAGCAGATCTGGACAGGCAACGACCAACGAGCAGTACTTC. Its translation is CATSRSGQATTNEQYF.

This chain connects TRBV7-3 to TRBJ1-1; D unclear. The germline CDR1 and CDR2 sequences are SGHTA and FQGTGA. V gave up 2 bases and J gave up 0 bases, with 10 bases separating them. There are 15 residues in the CDR3. The CDR3 loop is CASSLQVGMNTEAFF. As DNA, the CDR3 is TGTGCCAGCAGCTTACAGGTTGGAATGAACACTGAAGCTTTCTTT.

The rearrangement joins TRBV5-1 to TRBJ1-1; 12 nucleotides agree with TRBD1. The CDR3 is 18 residues long. Trimming at V came to 4 bases and at J to 0 bases, leaving 10 bases not matched to a gene. From germline, CDR1 is SGHRS and CDR2 YFSETQ. CDR3: CASSHRGQGAFLNTEAFF. CDR3 DNA sequence: TGCGCCAGCAGCCACCGGGGACAGGGGGCCTTCTTGAACACTGAAGCTTTCTTT.

The V and J genes are TRBV30 and TRBJ2-7; no clear D. The CDR3 is 13 amino acids. CDR1 is GTSNPN, CDR2 SVGIG, per germline (reference sequence). Trimming removed 0 bases at V and 7 bases at J, with 13 bases between. The CDR3, as DNA: TGTGCCTGGAGTGTACTCCGGGTCGGGGAGCAGTACTTC. This sequence encodes CAWSVLRVGEQYF.

This clone was recorded a few times. Sequence at one end of the junction differs from germline and may be a read error. V is TRBV19 and J is TRBJ2-4; possible D gene TRBD2, 5 bases. CDR1 and CDR2 (germline): LNHDA, SQIVND (reference sequence). The CDR3 has 11 amino acids. CDR3 bases: TGTGCCAGTAGCGCTTCGGGGTTTTGGAACTTC. Amino acids: CASSASGFWNF.

The count of this clone is one. The CDR3 sequence is CASKAGNQPQHF. CDR3 in DNA: TGTGCCAGCAAAGCAGGGAATCAGCCCCAGCATTTT. The chain is built from TRBV28 and TRBJ1-5, with a possible D match to TRBD1 (5 bases). V lost 7 bases and J 4 bases, leaving 8 bases between the germline ends. This CDR3 region has 12 residues. Germline V gene lookup returns CDR1 MDHEN and CDR2 SYDVKM.

V gene TRBV6-6 combines with J gene TRBJ2-7, with D maybe TRBD2 (5 bases). The CDR3 consists of 14 residues. With 2 bases removed from V and 3 bases from J, the gap between germline ends came to 11 bases. Germline values: CDR1 MNHNY, CDR2 SVGAGI (reference sequence). CDR3 DNA: TGTGCCAGCAGTTACCCCACTAGAGACTACGAGCAGTACTTC. Translating gives CASSYPTRDYEQYF.

The chain combines TRBV27 with TRBJ1-5; unclear D gene. Trimming shortened V by 6 bases and J by 4 bases, and 16 bases separated the two germline ends. Germline V gene lookup returns CDR1 MNHEY and CDR2 SMNVEV (reference sequence). The CDR3 runs 15 residues. CDR3 in DNA: TGTGCCAGCAGACGGGTCCCGGGGTTGAATCAGCCCCAGCATTTT. Protein product: CASRRVPGLNQPQHF.